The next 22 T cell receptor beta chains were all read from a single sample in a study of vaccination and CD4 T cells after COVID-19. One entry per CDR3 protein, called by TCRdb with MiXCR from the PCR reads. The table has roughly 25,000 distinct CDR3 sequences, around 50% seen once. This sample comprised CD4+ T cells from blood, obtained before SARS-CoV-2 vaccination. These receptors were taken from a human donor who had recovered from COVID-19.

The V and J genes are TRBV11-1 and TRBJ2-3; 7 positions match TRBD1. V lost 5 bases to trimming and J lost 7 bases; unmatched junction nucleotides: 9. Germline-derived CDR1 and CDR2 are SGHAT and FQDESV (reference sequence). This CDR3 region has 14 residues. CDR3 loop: CASSPDRVANTQYF. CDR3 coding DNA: TGTGCCAGCAGCCCCGACAGGGTGGCGAATACGCAGTATTTT.

The DNA for the CDR3 is TGCGCCAGCAGTCGGGACAGGGAAGGCTACACCTTC. This codes for CASSRDREGYTF. V and J are TRBV5-1 and TRBJ1-2, with TRBD1 matching 9 bases. The CDR3 is 12 amino acids. Germline lookup yields CDR1 SGHRS and CDR2 YFSETQ. The V and J ends lost 5 bases and 8 bases, in that order; junction bases with no gene match: 4.

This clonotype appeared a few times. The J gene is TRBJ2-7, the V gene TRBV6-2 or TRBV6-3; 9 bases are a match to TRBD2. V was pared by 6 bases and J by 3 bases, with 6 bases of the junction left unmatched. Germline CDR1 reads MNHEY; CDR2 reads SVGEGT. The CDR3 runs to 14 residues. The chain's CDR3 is CASRRLAAYYEQYF. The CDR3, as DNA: TGTGCCAGCAGACGACTAGCGGCATACTACGAGCAGTACTTC.

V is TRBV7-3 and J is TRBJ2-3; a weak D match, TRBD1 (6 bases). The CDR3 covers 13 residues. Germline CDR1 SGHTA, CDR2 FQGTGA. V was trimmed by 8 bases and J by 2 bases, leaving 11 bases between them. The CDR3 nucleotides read TGTGCCAGCGGGGGCGCGAACACAGATACGCAGTATTTT. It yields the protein CASGGANTDTQYF.

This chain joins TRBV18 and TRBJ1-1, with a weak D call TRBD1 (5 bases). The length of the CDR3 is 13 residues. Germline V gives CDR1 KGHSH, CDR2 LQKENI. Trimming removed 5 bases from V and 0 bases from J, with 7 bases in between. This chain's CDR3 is CASSSTVNTEAFF. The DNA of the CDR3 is TGTGCCAGCTCATCGACAGTGAACACTGAAGCTTTCTTT.

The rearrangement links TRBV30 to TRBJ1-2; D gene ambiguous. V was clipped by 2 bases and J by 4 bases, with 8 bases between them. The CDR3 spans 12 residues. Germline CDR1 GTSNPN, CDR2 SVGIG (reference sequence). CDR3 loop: CAWSPKGYGYTF. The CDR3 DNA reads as TGTGCCTGGAGTCCGAAGGGCTATGGCTACACCTTC.

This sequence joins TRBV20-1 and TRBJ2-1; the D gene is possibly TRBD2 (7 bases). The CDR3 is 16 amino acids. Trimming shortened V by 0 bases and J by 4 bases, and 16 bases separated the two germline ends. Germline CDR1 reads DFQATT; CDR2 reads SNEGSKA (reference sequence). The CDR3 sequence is CSARDWGREKYNEQFF. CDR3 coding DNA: TGCAGTGCTAGAGACTGGGGGCGGGAGAAGTACAATGAGCAGTTCTTC.

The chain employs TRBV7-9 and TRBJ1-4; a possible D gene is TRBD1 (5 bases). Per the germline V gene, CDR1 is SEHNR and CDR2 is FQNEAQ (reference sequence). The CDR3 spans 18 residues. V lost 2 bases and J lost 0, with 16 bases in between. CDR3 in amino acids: CASSLLAIQAPTNEKLFF. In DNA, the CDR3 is TGTGCCAGCAGCTTACTTGCCATACAGGCCCCAACTAATGAAAAACTGTTTTTT.

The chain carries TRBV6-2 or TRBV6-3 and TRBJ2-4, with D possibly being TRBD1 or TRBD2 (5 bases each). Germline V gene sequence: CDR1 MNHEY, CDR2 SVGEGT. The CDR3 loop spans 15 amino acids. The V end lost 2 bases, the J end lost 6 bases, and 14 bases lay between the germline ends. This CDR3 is CASSYPGPPGNIQYF. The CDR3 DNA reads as TGTGCCAGCAGTTACCCGGGACCTCCAGGAAACATTCAGTACTTC.

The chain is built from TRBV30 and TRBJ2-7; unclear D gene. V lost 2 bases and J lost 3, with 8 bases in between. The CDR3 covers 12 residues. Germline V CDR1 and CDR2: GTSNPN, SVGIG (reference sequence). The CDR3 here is CAWSYESYEQYF. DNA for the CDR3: TGTGCCTGGAGTTATGAGAGCTACGAGCAGTACTTC.

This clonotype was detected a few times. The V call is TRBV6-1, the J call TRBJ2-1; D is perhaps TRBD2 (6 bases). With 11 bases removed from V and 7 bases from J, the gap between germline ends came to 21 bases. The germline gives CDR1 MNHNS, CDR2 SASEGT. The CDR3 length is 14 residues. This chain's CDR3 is CAGGGGSIFNEQFF. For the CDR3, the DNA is TGTGCCGGGGGTGGGGGGAGTATTTTTAATGAGCAGTTCTTC.

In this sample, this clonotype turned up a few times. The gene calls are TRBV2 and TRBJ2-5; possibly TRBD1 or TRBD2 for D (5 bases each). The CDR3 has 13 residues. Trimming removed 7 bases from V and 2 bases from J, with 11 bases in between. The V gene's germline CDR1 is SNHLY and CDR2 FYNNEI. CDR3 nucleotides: TGTGCCAGCACCCGGGACCGTCAAGAGACCCAGTACTTC. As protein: CASTRDRQETQYF.

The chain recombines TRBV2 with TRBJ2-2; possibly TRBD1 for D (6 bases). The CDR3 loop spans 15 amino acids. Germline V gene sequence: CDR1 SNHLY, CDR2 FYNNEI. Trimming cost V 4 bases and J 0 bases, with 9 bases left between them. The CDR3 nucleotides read TGTGCCAGCAGTGGACAGGACGCGAACACCGGGGAGCTGTTTTTT. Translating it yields CASSGQDANTGELFF.

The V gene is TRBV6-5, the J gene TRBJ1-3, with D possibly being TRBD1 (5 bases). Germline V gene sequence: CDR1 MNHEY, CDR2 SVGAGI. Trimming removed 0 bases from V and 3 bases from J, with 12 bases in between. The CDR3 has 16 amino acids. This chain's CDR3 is CASSYSRGNRGNTIYF. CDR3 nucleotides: TGTGCCAGCAGTTACTCGAGGGGAAATCGTGGAAACACCATATATTTT.

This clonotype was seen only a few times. The CDR3 here is CASRSGNTEAFF. The CDR3 DNA sequence: TGTGCCAGCAGGTCCGGGAACACTGAAGCTTTCTTT. V usage is TRBV27 and J usage is TRBJ1-1; D is uncertain. The CDR3 covers 12 residues. V gave up 6 bases and J gave up 1 base, with 6 bases separating them. Germline V CDR1 and CDR2: MNHEY, SMNVEV (reference sequence).

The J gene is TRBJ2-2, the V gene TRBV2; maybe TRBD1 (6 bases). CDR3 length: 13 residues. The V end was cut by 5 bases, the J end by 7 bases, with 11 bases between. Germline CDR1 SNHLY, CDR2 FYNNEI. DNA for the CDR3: TGTGCCAGCAGTTCCCACAGGGACGGGGAGCTGTTTTTT. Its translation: CASSSHRDGELFF.

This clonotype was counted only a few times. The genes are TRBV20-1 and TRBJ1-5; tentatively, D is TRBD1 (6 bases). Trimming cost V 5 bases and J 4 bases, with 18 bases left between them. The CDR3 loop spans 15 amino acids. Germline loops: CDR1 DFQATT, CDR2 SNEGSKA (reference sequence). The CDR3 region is CSAPPGGQGNQPQHF. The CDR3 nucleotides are TGCAGTGCTCCCCCAGGTGGGCAGGGGAATCAGCCCCAGCATTTT.

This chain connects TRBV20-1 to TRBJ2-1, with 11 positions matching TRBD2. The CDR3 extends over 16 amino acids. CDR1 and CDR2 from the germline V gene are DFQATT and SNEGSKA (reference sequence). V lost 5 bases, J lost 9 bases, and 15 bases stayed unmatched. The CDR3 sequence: CSAPPSGRPTISEQFF. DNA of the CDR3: TGCAGTGCTCCTCCTAGCGGGAGGCCAACGATTTCTGAGCAGTTCTTC.

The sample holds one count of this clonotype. The CDR3 reads CASRVGGSSGANVLTF. CDR3 nucleotide sequence: TGTGCCAGCAGAGTCGGCGGAAGCTCTGGGGCCAACGTCCTGACTTTC. The rearrangement joins TRBV12-3 or TRBV12-4 to TRBJ2-6; no firm D call. The V and J ends lost 6 bases and 0 bases respectively, with 12 bases between them. CDR3 size: 16 residues.

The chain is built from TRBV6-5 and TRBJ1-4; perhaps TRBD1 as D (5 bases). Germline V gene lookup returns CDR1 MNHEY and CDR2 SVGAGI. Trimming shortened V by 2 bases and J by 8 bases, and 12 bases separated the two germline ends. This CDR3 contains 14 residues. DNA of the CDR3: TGTGCCAGCAGTTACAGGGGCGTAGGGGAAAAACTGTTTTTT. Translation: CASSYRGVGEKLFF.

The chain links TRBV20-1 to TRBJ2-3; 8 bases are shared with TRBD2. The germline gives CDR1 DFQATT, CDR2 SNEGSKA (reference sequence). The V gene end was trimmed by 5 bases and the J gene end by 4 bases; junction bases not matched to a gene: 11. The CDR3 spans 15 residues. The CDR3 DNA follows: TGCAGTGCTCTGAAAAGCGGGAGAAGTTCAGATACGCAGTATTTT. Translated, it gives CSALKSGRSSDTQYF.

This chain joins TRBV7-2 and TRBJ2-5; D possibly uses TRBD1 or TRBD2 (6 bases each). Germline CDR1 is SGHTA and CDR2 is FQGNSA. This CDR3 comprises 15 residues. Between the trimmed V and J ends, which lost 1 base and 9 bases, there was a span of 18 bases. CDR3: CASSLGSGARTSQYF. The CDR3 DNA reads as TGTGCCAGCAGCTTAGGATCGGGGGCCCGCACGTCCCAGTACTTC.